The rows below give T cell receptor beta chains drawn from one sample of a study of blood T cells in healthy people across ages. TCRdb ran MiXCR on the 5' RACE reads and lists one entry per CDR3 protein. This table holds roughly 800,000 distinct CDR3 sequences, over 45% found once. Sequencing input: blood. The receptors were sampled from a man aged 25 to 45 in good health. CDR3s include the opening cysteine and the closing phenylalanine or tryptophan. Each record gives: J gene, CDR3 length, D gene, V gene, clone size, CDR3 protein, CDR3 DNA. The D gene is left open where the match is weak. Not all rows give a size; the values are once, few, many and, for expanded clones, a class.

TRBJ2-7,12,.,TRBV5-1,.,CVSSIPDGEQYF,TGCGTCAGCAGCATTCCCGACGGGGAGCAGTACTTC
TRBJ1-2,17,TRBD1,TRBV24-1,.,CATSDSANPTGNYGYTF,TGTGCCACCAGTGATTCCGCCAACCCGACAGGGAACTATGGCTACACCTTC
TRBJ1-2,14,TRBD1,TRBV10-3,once,CVMTRDSNNYGYTF,TGTGTGATGACGCGGGACAGCAACAACTATGGCTACACCTTC
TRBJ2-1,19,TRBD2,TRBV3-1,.,CASGFRTSGGFSSYNEQFF,TGTGCCAGCGGCTTCCGGACTAGCGGGGGTTTTAGCTCCTACAATGAGCAGTTCTTC
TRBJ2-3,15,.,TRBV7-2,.,CASSLDRAGRDTQYF,TGTGCCAGCAGCTTAGATCGGGCAGGGCGTGATACGCAGTATTTT
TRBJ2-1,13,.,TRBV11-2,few,CASSLNAVNEQFF,TGTGCCAGCAGCTTAAATGCGGTCAATGAGCAGTTCTTC
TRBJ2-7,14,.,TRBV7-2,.,CASSSSLVPYEQYF,TGTGCCAGCAGCTCCTCACTAGTGCCATACGAGCAGTACTTC
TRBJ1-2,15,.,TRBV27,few,CASSLVQGTNYGYTF,TGTGCCAGCAGTTTAGTGCAGGGGACTAACTATGGCTACACCTTC
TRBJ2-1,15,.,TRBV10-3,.,CAISEPTTSRGEQFF,TGTGCCATCAGTGAACCTACCACCAGTCGCGGTGAGCAGTTCTTC
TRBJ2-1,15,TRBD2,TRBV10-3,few,CATLERGGQRDEQFF,TGTGCCACCCTTGAGCGGGGGGGCCAGCGCGATGAGCAGTTCTTC
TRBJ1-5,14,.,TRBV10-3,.,CAISSGYGNQPQHF,TGTGCCATCAGCTCCGGGTACGGCAATCAGCCCCAGCATTTT
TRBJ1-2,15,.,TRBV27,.,CASSLSVAGPWGYTF,TGTGCCAGCAGTTTATCGGTGGCAGGCCCCTGGGGCTACACCTTC
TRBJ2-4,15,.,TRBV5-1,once,CASSLDKGLIREQYF,TGCGCCAGCAGCTTGGACAAGGGTCTCATTAGAGAGCAGTACTTC
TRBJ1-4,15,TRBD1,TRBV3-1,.,CASSQSGGGREKLFF,TGTGCCAGCAGCCAATCAGGAGGGGGCCGTGAAAAACTGTTTTTT
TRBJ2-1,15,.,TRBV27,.,CASSFVGGRFNEQFF,TGTGCCAGCAGTTTCGTGGGGGGGCGGTTCAATGAGCAGTTCTTC
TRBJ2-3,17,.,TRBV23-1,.,CASSRKKAIPNTDTQYF,TGCGCCAGCAGTCGTAAGAAGGCCATCCCCAACACAGATACGCAGTATTTT
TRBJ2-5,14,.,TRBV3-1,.,CASSQNRRLETQYF,TGTGCCAGCAGCCAAAACAGGCGGCTAGAGACCCAGTACTTC
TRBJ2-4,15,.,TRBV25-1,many,CASSDQELAKNIQYF,TGTGCCAGCAGTGATCAGGAGCTAGCCAAAAACATTCAGTACTTC
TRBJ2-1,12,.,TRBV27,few,CASSHPGIEQFF,TGTGCCAGCAGTCATCCAGGTATCGAGCAGTTCTTC
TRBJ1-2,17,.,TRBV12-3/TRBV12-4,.,CASSFGGAGSGAYGYTF,TGTGCCAGCAGTTTCGGGGGGGCCGGCTCTGGGGCCTATGGCTACACCTTC
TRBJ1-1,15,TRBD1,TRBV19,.,CASSIRGVDNTEAFF,TGTGCCAGTAGTATCAGGGGGGTCGACAACACTGAAGCTTTCTTT
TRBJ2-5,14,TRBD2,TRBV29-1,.,CSAGAGSSYNEQYF,TGCAGCGCCGGAGCGGGATCATCCTACAATGAGCAGTACTTC
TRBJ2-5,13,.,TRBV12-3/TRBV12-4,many,CASSLRVSETQYF,TGTGCCAGCAGTTTGCGAGTGTCAGAGACCCAGTACTTC
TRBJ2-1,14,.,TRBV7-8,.,CASSPHTEADEQFF,TGTGCCAGCAGTCCCCATACGGAGGCGGACGAGCAGTTCTTC
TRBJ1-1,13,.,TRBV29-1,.,CVIGPGTYTEAFF,TGCGTCATTGGGCCAGGGACCTACACTGAAGCTTTCTTT
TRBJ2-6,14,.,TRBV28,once,CASIQGTGANVLTF,TGTGCCAGTATACAGGGAACCGGGGCCAACGTCCTGACTTTC
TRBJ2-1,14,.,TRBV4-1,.,CASSHMTGGRVQFF,TGCGCCAGCAGCCATATGACAGGAGGGAGAGTGCAGTTCTTC
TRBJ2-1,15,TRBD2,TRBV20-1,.,CSATRTSGLRDEQFF,TGCAGTGCTACCCGGACTAGCGGCCTTAGGGATGAGCAGTTCTTC
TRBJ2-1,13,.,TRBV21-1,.,CASSISGYNEQFF,TGTGCCAGCAGCATTAGCGGCTACAATGAGCAGTTCTTC
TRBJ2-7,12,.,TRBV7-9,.,CASSLGWDEQYF,TGTGCCAGCAGCTTAGGGTGGGACGAGCAGTACTTC
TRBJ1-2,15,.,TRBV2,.,CASSGGEGHYYGYTF,TGTGCCAGCAGTGGGGGAGAGGGTCATTACTATGGCTACACCTTC
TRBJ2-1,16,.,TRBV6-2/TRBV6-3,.,CATYRGPTSSYNEQFF,TGTGCCACCTACCGTGGACCAACGAGCTCCTACAATGAGCAGTTCTTC
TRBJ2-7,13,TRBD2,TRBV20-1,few,CSSSSGSSYEQYF,TGCAGTTCATCTAGCGGGAGCTCCTACGAGCAGTACTTC
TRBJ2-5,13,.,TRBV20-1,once,CSAYPTAGNEQYF,TGCAGTGCGTACCCAACGGCAGGCAATGAGCAGTACTTC
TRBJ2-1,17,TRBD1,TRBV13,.,CASSLGRQGANLLGLFF,TGTGCCAGCAGCTTAGGCAGACAGGGGGCGAACCTTCTCGGTCTGTTCTTC
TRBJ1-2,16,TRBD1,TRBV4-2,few,CASSQEYGQGGFGYTF,TGTGCCAGCAGCCAAGAGTATGGACAGGGCGGGTTTGGCTACACCTTC
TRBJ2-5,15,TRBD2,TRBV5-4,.,CASSQVASGEETQYF,TGTGCCAGCAGCCAAGTGGCTAGCGGAGAAGAGACCCAGTACTTC
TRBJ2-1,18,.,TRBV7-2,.,CASSLANPPARWSNEQFF,TGTGCCAGCAGCTTAGCCAACCCACCAGCCCGATGGTCGAATGAGCAGTTCTTC
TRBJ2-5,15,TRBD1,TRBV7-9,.,CASSHRTGGMETQYF,TGTGCCAGCAGCCACCGGACAGGGGGCATGGAGACCCAGTACTTC
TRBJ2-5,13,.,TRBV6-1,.,CASKVGPQETQYF,TGTGCCAGCAAGGTGGGCCCTCAAGAGACCCAGTACTTC
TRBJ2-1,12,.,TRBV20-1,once,CSTETGYNEQFF,TGCAGTACCGAGACTGGATACAATGAGCAGTTCTTC